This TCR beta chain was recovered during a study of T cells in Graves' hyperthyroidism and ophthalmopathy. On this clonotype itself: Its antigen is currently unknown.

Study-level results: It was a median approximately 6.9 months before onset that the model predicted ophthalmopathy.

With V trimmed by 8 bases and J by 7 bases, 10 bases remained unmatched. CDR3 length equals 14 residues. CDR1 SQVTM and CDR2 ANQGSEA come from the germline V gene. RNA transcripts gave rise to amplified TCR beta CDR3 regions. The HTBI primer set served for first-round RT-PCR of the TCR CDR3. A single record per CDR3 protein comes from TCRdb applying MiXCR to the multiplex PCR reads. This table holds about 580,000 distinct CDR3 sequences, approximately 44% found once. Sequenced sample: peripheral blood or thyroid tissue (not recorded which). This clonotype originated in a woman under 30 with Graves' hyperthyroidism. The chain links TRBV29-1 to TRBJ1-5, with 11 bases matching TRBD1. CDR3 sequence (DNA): TGCAGCTCCACGGACAGGGGGCTAAAGCAGCCCCAGCATTTT. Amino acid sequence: CSSTDRGLKQPQHF.